The rows below give T cell receptor beta chains drawn from one sample of a study of blood T cell repertoires in COVID-19. Assay: immunoSEQ multiplex PCR; the TCRdb copy retains only in-frame clones and omits some. The table lists about 140,000 clones, 75% to 85% of them singletons. Input material: peripheral blood. The receptors originated from a woman between 50 and 59 years old with acute or convalescent COVID-19. CDR3s leave out the opening cysteine and the closing phenylalanine or tryptophan. A D gene is named only where the DNA matches it firmly.

j_call | d_call | v_call | cdr3_aa
TRBJ2-3 | TRBD2 | TRBV7-6 | ASGSSGGTSTDTQY
TRBJ1-2 | - | TRBV27 | ASRSPGDAYGYT
TRBJ1-2 | TRBD1 | TRBV6-5 | ASSIGQGNIYGYT
TRBJ2-1 | - | TRBV7-2 | ASSLMGLQGSAEQF
TRBJ2-3 | TRBD1 | TRBV5-1 | ASGQGSATDTQY
TRBJ2-1 | TRBD2 | TRBV10-3 | AISDGGAGGPFNEQF
TRBJ2-1 | TRBD1 | TRBV7-9 | ASSLAPGTGLEQF
TRBJ1-5 | TRBD1 | TRBV27 | ASSLLGQNQPQH
TRBJ1-2 | - | TRBV12-3/TRBV12-4 | ASSFAGDGYT
TRBJ2-7 | TRBD1 | TRBV28 | ASNPTGGDINEQY
TRBJ1-1 | - | TRBV19 | ASSIARDTEAF
TRBJ1-1 | TRBD1 | TRBV4-3 | ASSHQGQGARAEAF
TRBJ2-7 | - | TRBV30 | AWSVWRGSYEQY
TRBJ2-3 | - | TRBV5-6 | ASSLDSKGTDTQY
TRBJ2-7 | TRBD2 | TRBV4-2 | ASSQEPSGEYEQY
TRBJ1-2 | - | TRBV24-1 | ATSARNRDSGGYT
TRBJ1-2 | - | TRBV6-5 | ASSLEGHGYT
TRBJ1-5 | - | TRBV4-1 | ASSQEFGGRGFVGQPQH
TRBJ1-2 | - | TRBV4-3 | ASSPSTPSQGPGYT
TRBJ1-2 | - | TRBV13 | ASRIKGGPNYGYT
TRBJ2-1 | TRBD1 | TRBV5-5 | ASSKTGTGRGLGSNEQF
TRBJ1-5 | - | TRBV7-6 | ASSLGGQYNQPQH
TRBJ1-5 | TRBD1 | TRBV5-6 | ASSRDRRGQPQH
TRBJ2-3 | TRBD2 | TRBV3-1/TRBV3-2 | ASSLGGTPGTDTQY
TRBJ2-1 | TRBD1 | TRBV3-1/TRBV3-2 | ATWDRYYNEQF
TRBJ1-3 | - | TRBV2 | ASSEISRGNTIY
TRBJ2-1 | - | TRBV7-8 | ASSHQGNEQF
TRBJ2-1 | TRBD1 | TRBV28 | ASSFAGTGDYNEQF
TRBJ2-7 | TRBD2 | TRBV5-1 | ASSGVQGGTHGEQY
TRBJ2-7 | - | TRBV21-1 | ASSKDPDREHDEQY
TRBJ2-4 | - | TRBV5-1 | ASSLAGFSKNIQY
TRBJ2-3 | TRBD2 | TRBV7-3 | ASSRASGGDTQY
TRBJ1-2 | - | TRBV12-3/TRBV12-4 | ASSSQRQTANT
TRBJ1-1 | - | TRBV19 | ASSSRDRGGL
TRBJ1-1 | TRBD1 | TRBV30 | AWRAGQGYTEAF
TRBJ2-7 | - | TRBV29-1 | SVGQVPYEQY
TRBJ2-3 | TRBD1 | TRBV7-9 | ASSLGTGQSSTDTQY
TRBJ1-2 | TRBD1 | TRBV7-2 | ASSPGQGYGYT
TRBJ1-6 | - | TRBV13 | ASSFVIPVRNSPLH